This TCR beta chain is drawn from a study of beta chain features in type 1 diabetes. Since all of the isolated RNA was reverse transcribed, expressed TCRB transcripts were what got sequenced. Profiling relied on immunoSEQ multiplex PCR, and the TCRdb table lists in-frame clones only, not all of them. The sample consists of around 250,000 clones, 13% to 15% of them appearing once. This CDR3 has 16 residues. Germline loops: CDR1 MGHRA, CDR2 YSYEKL. J gave up 5 bases and V 4 bases, and 11 bases lay outside the gene matches. The V and J genes are TRBV4-1 and TRBJ2-5; 9 nucleotides align to TRBD2. The TCR originated in a woman in her thirties or forties in good health. Sample: naive CD4+ T cells from blood. The CDR3 loop is CASSPGFSGGGETQYF. The CDR3 DNA follows: TGCGCCAGCAGCCCAGGGTTTAGCGGGGGTGGGGAGACCCAGTACTTC.